This T cell receptor (beta chain) was sequenced for a study of CD8 T cells in ankylosing spondylitis. The CDR3 contains 15 residues. Germline CDR1 is SQVTM and CDR2 is ANQGSEA. The germline V and J ends were trimmed by 3 bases and 5 bases, with 18 bases remaining between them. In TCRdb, the 5' RACE reads were re-called with MiXCR into one record per CDR3 protein. The data hold about 250,000 distinct CDR3 sequences, with more than 25% observed a single time. V usage is TRBV29-1 and J usage is TRBJ2-3; perhaps TRBD2 as D (7 bases). The receptor was derived from a male donor with ankylosing spondylitis or in good health (not recorded which). The specimen sequenced was blood, either unsorted or a sorted T cell fraction (not recorded which). CDR3 DNA: TGCAGCGTTGACTCACCGAGGGGGGGGATAGATACGCAGTATTTT. Its protein is CSVDSPRGGIDTQYF.